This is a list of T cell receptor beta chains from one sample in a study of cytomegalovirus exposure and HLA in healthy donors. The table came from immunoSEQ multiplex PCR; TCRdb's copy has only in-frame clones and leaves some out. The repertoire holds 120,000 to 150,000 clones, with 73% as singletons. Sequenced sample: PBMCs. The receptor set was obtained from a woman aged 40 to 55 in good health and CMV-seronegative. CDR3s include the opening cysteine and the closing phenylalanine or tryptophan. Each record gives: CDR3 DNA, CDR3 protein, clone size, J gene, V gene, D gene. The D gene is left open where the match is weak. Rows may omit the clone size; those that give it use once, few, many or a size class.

DNA: TGCAGCGTTCGACTGTTTACCTCCACCCCTGAAGCTTTCTTT
CDR3: CSVRLFTSTPEAFF
size: NA
J: TRBJ1-1
V: TRBV29-1
D: NA

DNA: TGTGCCAGTAGTATCGACAGGACACGCGGTAGTTTACTGGGCACTGAAGCTTTCTTT
CDR3: CASSIDRTRGSLLGTEAFF
size: NA
J: TRBJ1-1
V: TRBV19
D: NA

DNA: TGTGCCAGCAGCTTAACTTTTTGGACTACCGGGGAGCTGTTTTTT
CDR3: CASSLTFWTTGELFF
size: NA
J: TRBJ2-2
V: TRBV7-2
D: NA

DNA: TGTGCCAGCAGTTTTTATCCTGGCACAGATACGCAGTATTTT
CDR3: CASSFYPGTDTQYF
size: few
J: TRBJ2-3
V: TRBV27
D: NA

DNA: TGTGCCAGCAGCCATCCAGGACTAGCGGGGGTCGGATACGAGCAGTACTTC
CDR3: CASSHPGLAGVGYEQYF
size: NA
J: TRBJ2-7
V: TRBV4-2
D: TRBD2

DNA: TGTGCCAGCAGCCCACACGGGACAGGGTTGGGGACCCAGTACTTC
CDR3: CASSPHGTGLGTQYF
size: few
J: TRBJ2-5
V: TRBV7-2
D: TRBD1

DNA: TGTGCCAGCAGCCCAAGACTAGCCCCCGGGGAGCTGTTTTTT
CDR3: CASSPRLAPGELFF
size: once
J: TRBJ2-2
V: TRBV11-3
D: TRBD2

DNA: TGTGCCAGCAGCAACGGGGGTGACTATGGCTACACCTTC
CDR3: CASSNGGDYGYTF
size: once
J: TRBJ1-2
V: TRBV11-2
D: NA

DNA: TGTGCCAGCAGCCCGCTGGCGGCCTCCTACGAGCAGTACTTC
CDR3: CASSPLAASYEQYF
size: few
J: TRBJ2-7
V: TRBV5-5
D: NA

DNA: TGTGCCAGCACACCGATGGTGGGAGCCACAGATACGCAGTATTTT
CDR3: CASTPMVGATDTQYF
size: NA
J: TRBJ2-3
V: TRBV6-5
D: NA

DNA: TGCAGCGTGGAAGGTGGCCGACAGAGGGGGGGCTACACCTTC
CDR3: CSVEGGRQRGGYTF
size: NA
J: TRBJ1-2
V: TRBV29-1
D: NA

DNA: TGTGCCAGCAGCTTCAAGGGAGCCTACAATGAGCAGTTCTTC
CDR3: CASSFKGAYNEQFF
size: once
J: TRBJ2-1
V: TRBV7-9
D: NA

DNA: TGTGCCAGTGCCGGGACTGACTACTTTCATGGCTACACCTTC
CDR3: CASAGTDYFHGYTF
size: NA
J: TRBJ1-2
V: TRBV7-8
D: NA

DNA: TGTGCCAGTAGTATAGTTCAGGGATCCGGGGAGCTGTTTTTT
CDR3: CASSIVQGSGELFF
size: few
J: TRBJ2-2
V: TRBV19
D: NA

DNA: TGTGCCACCAGCAGGTTGGGAGGTGAGCAGTTCTTC
CDR3: CATSRLGGEQFF
size: NA
J: TRBJ2-1
V: TRBV15
D: NA

DNA: TGTGCCAGCAGCTTGGAGGACTTCCAAGAGACCCAGTACTTC
CDR3: CASSLEDFQETQYF
size: NA
J: TRBJ2-5
V: TRBV5-6
D: NA

DNA: TGTGCCAGCAGCATAAGGACAGGGTTCGATGGCTACACCTTC
CDR3: CASSIRTGFDGYTF
size: NA
J: TRBJ1-2
V: TRBV9
D: TRBD1

DNA: TGCGCCAGCAGTTACCTAGCGGGGTCCAACACCGGGGAGCTGTTTTTT
CDR3: CASSYLAGSNTGELFF
size: NA
J: TRBJ2-2
V: TRBV5-1
D: TRBD2

DNA: TGTGCCAGCAGAACGGACAGGACAACTAATGAAAAACTGTTTTTT
CDR3: CASRTDRTTNEKLFF
size: NA
J: TRBJ1-4
V: TRBV28
D: TRBD1

DNA: TGTGCCAGTAGTACACTAGCGGGGGGGATAAAAGAGACCCAGTACTTC
CDR3: CASSTLAGGIKETQYF
size: NA
J: TRBJ2-5
V: TRBV19
D: TRBD2

DNA: TGTGCCAGCAGCCACCGAGGACGGAGGAGTACGAACACTGAAGCTTTCTTT
CDR3: CASSHRGRRSTNTEAFF
size: NA
J: TRBJ1-1
V: TRBV4-2
D: NA

DNA: TGTGCCAGCTCACCAAGGGACTCGGACTTTGGCTACACCTTC
CDR3: CASSPRDSDFGYTF
size: NA
J: TRBJ1-2
V: TRBV18
D: NA

DNA: TGTGCCAGCAGCCAAGGCGGTAGCGGTGCCCGGGAGCTGTTTTTT
CDR3: CASSQGGSGARELFF
size: once
J: TRBJ2-2
V: TRBV4-2
D: NA

DNA: TGTGCCAGCAGCTTAACGAGCGGGGGACCTTACAATGAGCAGTTCTTC
CDR3: CASSLTSGGPYNEQFF
size: NA
J: TRBJ2-1
V: TRBV5-4
D: TRBD2

DNA: TGTGCCATCAGTGATTCCGGGGGGGGTGATGAGCAGTTCTTC
CDR3: CAISDSGGGDEQFF
size: NA
J: TRBJ2-1
V: TRBV10-3
D: TRBD2

DNA: TGTGCCAGCAGCCTCATCGCATCGGACAGGTCTAACTATGGCTACACCTTC
CDR3: CASSLIASDRSNYGYTF
size: NA
J: TRBJ1-2
V: TRBV11-2
D: TRBD1

DNA: TGTGCCAGCAGCCAACAGGGGGGGAACACTGAAGCTTTCTTT
CDR3: CASSQQGGNTEAFF
size: NA
J: TRBJ1-1
V: TRBV11-3
D: TRBD1

DNA: TGTGCCACCAGCAGTATACGGGACACAAAAAGAGATACGCAGTATTTT
CDR3: CATSSIRDTKRDTQYF
size: NA
J: TRBJ2-3
V: TRBV15
D: NA

DNA: TGCGGGGCGACTGGGACAGGGGTTAGCTGGGAGACCCAGTACTTC
CDR3: CGATGTGVSWETQYF
size: once
J: TRBJ2-5
V: TRBV29-1
D: TRBD1

DNA: TGTGCCAGCAGTTTACGCGGGGGGGCAAATGAGCAGTTCTTC
CDR3: CASSLRGGANEQFF
size: once
J: TRBJ2-1
V: TRBV28
D: TRBD2

DNA: TGCGCCAGCAGCGCAGGGACTAGCGGGGCCGGGGAGCTGTTTTTT
CDR3: CASSAGTSGAGELFF
size: NA
J: TRBJ2-2
V: TRBV5-1
D: TRBD2

DNA: TGTGCCAGCAGCTTAGTACTAGCGGGGGAGACCCAGTACTTC
CDR3: CASSLVLAGETQYF
size: once
J: TRBJ2-5
V: TRBV7-9
D: TRBD2

DNA: TGTGCCAGCAGCCAAGAACAGGGGGCGCGGACTGAAGCTTTCTTT
CDR3: CASSQEQGARTEAFF
size: NA
J: TRBJ1-1
V: TRBV4-2
D: TRBD1

DNA: TGTGCCAGCAGTTTCTACGAGCAGTACTTC
CDR3: CASSFYEQYF
size: NA
J: TRBJ2-7
V: TRBV5-8
D: NA

DNA: TGCGCCAGCAGCGAGGGTGGGGGCAATCAGCCCCAGCATTTT
CDR3: CASSEGGGNQPQHF
size: NA
J: TRBJ1-5
V: TRBV5-1
D: NA

DNA: TGTGCCAGCACTCGGGGGGGCGGGGGAAGAGATACGCAGTATTTT
CDR3: CASTRGGGGRDTQYF
size: NA
J: TRBJ2-3
V: TRBV5-8
D: TRBD2

DNA: TGTGCCAGCAGCCTAGACAGGGGGAGTCGAGCTTTCTTT
CDR3: CASSLDRGSRAFF
size: NA
J: TRBJ1-1
V: TRBV6-5
D: TRBD1

DNA: TGTGCCAGCAGTTTACAGGGTGGCTCCTACGAGCAGTACTTC
CDR3: CASSLQGGSYEQYF
size: few
J: TRBJ2-7
V: TRBV27
D: NA

DNA: TGTGCCAGCAGCTTGAGTGAAACTGAAGCTTTCTTT
CDR3: CASSLSETEAFF
size: NA
J: TRBJ1-1
V: TRBV7-9
D: NA

DNA: TGTGCCAGCAGCCAAGAGGCTAGCGGGGGGGTCGAGCAGTACTTC
CDR3: CASSQEASGGVEQYF
size: NA
J: TRBJ2-7
V: TRBV4-2
D: TRBD2

DNA: TGTGCCAGCAGCTTACGACAGGGGCCCTACAATGAGCAGTTCTTC
CDR3: CASSLRQGPYNEQFF
size: NA
J: TRBJ2-1
V: TRBV7-8
D: TRBD1

DNA: TGTGCCAGCTCCTTACAGGGGAATCAGCCCCAGTATTTT
CDR3: CASSLQGNQPQYF
size: NA
J: TRBJ2-3
V: TRBV2
D: TRBD1

DNA: TGTGCCAGCAGCGCCGAAGGGGGGGCGCGGACTGAAGCTTTCTTT
CDR3: CASSAEGGARTEAFF
size: NA
J: TRBJ1-1
V: TRBV9
D: NA

DNA: TGCAGCGTTAGACAGGGGTCCTACGAGCAGTACTTC
CDR3: CSVRQGSYEQYF
size: NA
J: TRBJ2-7
V: TRBV29-1
D: TRBD1

DNA: TGTGCCAGCAGTATCTCTGGGGCTTACGCAGATACGCAGTATTTT
CDR3: CASSISGAYADTQYF
size: NA
J: TRBJ2-3
V: TRBV28
D: NA

DNA: TGTGCCAGCAGCCCGAGGGATCTAGCTCAAGAGACCCAGTACTTC
CDR3: CASSPRDLAQETQYF
size: few
J: TRBJ2-5
V: TRBV5-6
D: NA

DNA: TGTGCCAGCAGCCAAGGGGGCTGGGACGAGCAGTACTTC
CDR3: CASSQGGWDEQYF
size: NA
J: TRBJ2-7
V: TRBV14
D: NA

DNA: TGTGCTAGCAGTTCCAGACTAGCGGGGTACAATGAGCAGTTCTTC
CDR3: CASSSRLAGYNEQFF
size: few
J: TRBJ2-1
V: TRBV7-7
D: TRBD2

DNA: TGCAGTGCCAGAATAAACACTGAAGCTTTCTTT
CDR3: CSARINTEAFF
size: few
J: TRBJ1-1
V: TRBV20-1
D: NA

DNA: TGTGCCAGCAGCTTTCGGCAAGGCCAACTAGGCTATGGCTACACCTTC
CDR3: CASSFRQGQLGYGYTF
size: NA
J: TRBJ1-2
V: TRBV7-2
D: NA

DNA: TGTGCCAGCAGCATTGGCGGGGCTCCAAGGACCGGGGAGCTGTTTTTT
CDR3: CASSIGGAPRTGELFF
size: once
J: TRBJ2-2
V: TRBV7-6
D: NA

DNA: TGTGCCAGCAGCTTGAGAGGGAGCACTGAAGCTTTCTTT
CDR3: CASSLRGSTEAFF
size: NA
J: TRBJ1-1
V: TRBV5-4
D: NA

DNA: TGTGCCAGCAACCAAGGAGAGAACACTGAAGCTTTCTTT
CDR3: CASNQGENTEAFF
size: NA
J: TRBJ1-1
V: TRBV10-3
D: NA